This T cell receptor beta chain was profiled in a study of Graves' ophthalmopathy and Graves' hyperthyroidism. Thyroid ultrasound, orbital computed tomography, TRAb, serum thyroxine and clinical symptoms formed the basis of diagnosis. General study points: Most expanded thyroid clonotypes above 0.001 frequency also appeared in blood.

This CDR3 contains 14 residues. CDR1 is MGHDK and CDR2 is SYGVNS in the germline V gene. The V and J ends lost 1 base and 5 bases respectively, with 12 bases between them. This clonotype showed up many times. Its specificity is unknown. RNA transcripts were the source from which TCR beta CDR3 regions were amplified. HTBI primers served in a first-round RT-PCR, which a second-round multiplex PCR followed. TCRdb reprocessed the multiplex PCR reads with MiXCR, giving one entry per CDR3 protein. The table includes more than 300,000 distinct CDR3 sequences, about 16% detected once. The chain carries TRBV25-1 and TRBJ2-7, with D hard to call. What was sequenced was peripheral blood. The TCR comes from a woman aged 18-29 years with stable Graves' hyperthyroidism. The CDR3 DNA reads TGTGCCAGCAGTGAATCTGGTGTGAACCACGAGCAGTACTTC. Its protein product is CASSESGVNHEQYF.